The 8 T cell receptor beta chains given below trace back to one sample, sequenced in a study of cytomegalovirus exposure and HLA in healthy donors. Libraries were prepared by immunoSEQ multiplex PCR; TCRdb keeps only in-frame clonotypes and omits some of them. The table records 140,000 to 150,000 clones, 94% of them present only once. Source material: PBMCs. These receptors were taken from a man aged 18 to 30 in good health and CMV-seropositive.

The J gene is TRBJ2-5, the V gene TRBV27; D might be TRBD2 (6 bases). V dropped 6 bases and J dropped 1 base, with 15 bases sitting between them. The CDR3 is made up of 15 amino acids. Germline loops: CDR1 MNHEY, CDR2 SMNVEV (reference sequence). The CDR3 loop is CASRPALSGQETQYF. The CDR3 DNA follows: TGTGCCAGCAGACCCGCCCTTAGCGGCCAAGAGACCCAGTACTTC.

CDR3 DNA sequence: TGTGCCAGCAGTTTAGGGACTAACGCTAAAGAGCAGTTCTTC. Translated: CASSLGTNAKEQFF. The chain has TRBV27 and TRBJ2-1, with 7 bases fitting TRBD2. The CDR3 has 14 residues. With 2 bases clipped from V and 10 bases from J, the junction kept 8 bases outside the gene matches. Germline V gene data show CDR1 as MNHEY and CDR2 as SMNVEV (reference sequence).

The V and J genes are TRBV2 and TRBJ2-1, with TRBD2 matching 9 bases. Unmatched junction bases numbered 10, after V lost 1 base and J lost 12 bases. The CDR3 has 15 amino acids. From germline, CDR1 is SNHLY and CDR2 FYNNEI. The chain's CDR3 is CASSEGLAGLERQFF. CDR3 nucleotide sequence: TGTGCCAGCAGTGAAGGGCTAGCGGGACTAGAAAGGCAGTTCTTC.

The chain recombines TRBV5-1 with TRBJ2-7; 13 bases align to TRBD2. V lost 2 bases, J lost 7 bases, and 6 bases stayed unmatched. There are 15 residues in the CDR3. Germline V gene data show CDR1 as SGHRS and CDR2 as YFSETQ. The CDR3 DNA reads TGCGCCAGCAGCTTAACTAGCGGGAGGGCTGGAGAGCAGTACTTC. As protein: CASSLTSGRAGEQYF.

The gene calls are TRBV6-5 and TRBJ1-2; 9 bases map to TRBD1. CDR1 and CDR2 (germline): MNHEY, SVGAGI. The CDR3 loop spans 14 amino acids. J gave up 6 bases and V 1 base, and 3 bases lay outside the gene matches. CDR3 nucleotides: TGTGCCAGCAGTTACTTGGGACAGGGACATGGCTACACCTTC. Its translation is CASSYLGQGHGYTF.

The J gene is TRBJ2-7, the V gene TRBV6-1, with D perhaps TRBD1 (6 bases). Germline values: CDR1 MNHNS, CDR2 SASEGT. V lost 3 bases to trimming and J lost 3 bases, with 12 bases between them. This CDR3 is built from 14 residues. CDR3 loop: CASSDSDSFYEQYF. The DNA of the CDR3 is TGTGCCAGCAGTGATTCGGACAGTTTCTACGAGCAGTACTTC.

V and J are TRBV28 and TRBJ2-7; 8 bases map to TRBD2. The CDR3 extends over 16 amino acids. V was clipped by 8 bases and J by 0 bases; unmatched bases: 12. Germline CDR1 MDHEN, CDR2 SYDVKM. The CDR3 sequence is CASALGGAGYSYEQYF. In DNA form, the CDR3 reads TGTGCCAGCGCCCTCGGGGGGGCGGGGTACTCCTACGAGCAGTACTTC.

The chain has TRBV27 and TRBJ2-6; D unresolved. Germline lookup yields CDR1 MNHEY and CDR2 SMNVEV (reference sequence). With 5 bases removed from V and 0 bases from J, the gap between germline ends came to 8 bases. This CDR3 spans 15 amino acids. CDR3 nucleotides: TGTGCCAGCAGTCCCTGGAGCTCTGGGGCCAACGTCCTGACTTTC. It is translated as CASSPWSSGANVLTF. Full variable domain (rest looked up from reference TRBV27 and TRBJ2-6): EAQVTQNPRYLITVTGKKLTVTCSQNMNHEYMSWYRQDPGLGLRQIYYSMNVEVTDKGDVPEGYKVSRKEKRNFPLILESPSPNQTSLYFCASSPWSSGANVLTFGAGSRLTVL.